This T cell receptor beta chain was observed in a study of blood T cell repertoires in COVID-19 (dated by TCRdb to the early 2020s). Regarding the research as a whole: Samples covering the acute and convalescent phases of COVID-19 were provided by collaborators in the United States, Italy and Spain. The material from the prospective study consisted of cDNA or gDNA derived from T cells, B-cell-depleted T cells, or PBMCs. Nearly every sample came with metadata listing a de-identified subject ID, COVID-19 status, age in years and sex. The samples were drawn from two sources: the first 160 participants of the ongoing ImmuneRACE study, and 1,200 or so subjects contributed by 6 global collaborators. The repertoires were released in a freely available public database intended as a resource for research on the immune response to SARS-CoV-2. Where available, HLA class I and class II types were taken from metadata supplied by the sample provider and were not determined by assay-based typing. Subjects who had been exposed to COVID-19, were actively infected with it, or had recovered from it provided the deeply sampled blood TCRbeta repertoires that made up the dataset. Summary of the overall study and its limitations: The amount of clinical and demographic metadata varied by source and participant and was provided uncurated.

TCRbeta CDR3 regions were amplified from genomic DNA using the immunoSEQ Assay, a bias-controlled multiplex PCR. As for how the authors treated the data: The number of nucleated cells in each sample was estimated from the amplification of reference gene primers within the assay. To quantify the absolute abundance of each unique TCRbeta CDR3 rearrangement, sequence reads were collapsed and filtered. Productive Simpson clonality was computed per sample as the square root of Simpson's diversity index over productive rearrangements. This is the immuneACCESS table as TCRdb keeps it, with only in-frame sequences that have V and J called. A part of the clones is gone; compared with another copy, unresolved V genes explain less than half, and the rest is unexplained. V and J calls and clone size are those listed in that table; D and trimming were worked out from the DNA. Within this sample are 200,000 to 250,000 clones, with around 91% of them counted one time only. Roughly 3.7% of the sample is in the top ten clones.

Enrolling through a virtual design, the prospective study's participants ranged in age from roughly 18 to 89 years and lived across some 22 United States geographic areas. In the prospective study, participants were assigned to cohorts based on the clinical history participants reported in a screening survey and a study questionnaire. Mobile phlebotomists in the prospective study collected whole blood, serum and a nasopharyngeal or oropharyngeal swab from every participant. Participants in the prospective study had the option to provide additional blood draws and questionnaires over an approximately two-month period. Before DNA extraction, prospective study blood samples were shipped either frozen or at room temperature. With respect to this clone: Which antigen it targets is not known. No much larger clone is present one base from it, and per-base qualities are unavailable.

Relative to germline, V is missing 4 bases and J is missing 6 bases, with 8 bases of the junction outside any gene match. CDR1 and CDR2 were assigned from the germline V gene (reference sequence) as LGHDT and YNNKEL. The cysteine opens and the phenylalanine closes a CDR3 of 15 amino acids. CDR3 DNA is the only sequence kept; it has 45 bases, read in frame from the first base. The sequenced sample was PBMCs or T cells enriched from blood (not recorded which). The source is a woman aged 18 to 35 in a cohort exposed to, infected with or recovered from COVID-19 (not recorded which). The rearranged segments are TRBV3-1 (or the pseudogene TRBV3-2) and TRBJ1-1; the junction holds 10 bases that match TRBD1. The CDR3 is CASSPQTGGAAEAFF. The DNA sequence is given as TGTGCCAGCAGCCCTCAGACAGGGGGCGCGGCTGAAGCTTTCTTT.